This TCR beta chain was sequenced for a study of cytomegalovirus exposure and HLA in healthy donors. General study results and limits: Despite most TCR sequences being rare, some public TCRs occurred in many donors.

CDR1 KGHSH and CDR2 LQKENI come from the germline V gene. V was trimmed by 3 bases and J by 6 bases, leaving 8 bases between them. This CDR3 has 12 amino acids. Generated by immunoSEQ multiplex PCR, the TCRdb table keeps only in-frame clones and is missing some. Here the sample spans approximately 200,000 clones, around 80% being singletons. On this clone itself: What it binds is unknown.

The clonotype comes from a woman aged 25-40 years in good health and CMV-seronegative. Sequenced input: PBMCs. The J gene is TRBJ1-1, the V gene TRBV18; possibly TRBD1 for D (5 bases). The CDR3 coding sequence is TGTGCCAGCTCACCGAGACAGTCTGAAGCTTTCTTT. It specifies CASSPRQSEAFF.